Reported below is one T cell receptor (beta chain). The repertoire was sequenced with immunoSEQ multiplex PCR; TCRdb's copy has only in-frame clones and lacks some. There are roughly 15,000 clones in the sample; 70% to 80% occur only once, and less than 5% lies in the top ten. These data belong to a study of T cell repertoires in ileal Crohn's disease. The time point is: inflamed ileum from the surgical specimen. This CDR3 comprises 14 residues. V dropped 1 base and J dropped 8; count of bases not matched to a gene: 6. The germline V gene has CDR1 SGHDT and CDR2 YYEEEE. The clonotype was recovered from an adult with Crohn's disease. This chain connects TRBV5-6 to TRBJ2-4; 7 bases map to TRBD2. The sequencing sample was made of ileal tissue. CDR3 coding DNA: TGTGCCAGCAGCTTGTCCGGGACTAAGCACATTCAGTACTTC. The encoded protein is CASSLSGTKHIQYF.